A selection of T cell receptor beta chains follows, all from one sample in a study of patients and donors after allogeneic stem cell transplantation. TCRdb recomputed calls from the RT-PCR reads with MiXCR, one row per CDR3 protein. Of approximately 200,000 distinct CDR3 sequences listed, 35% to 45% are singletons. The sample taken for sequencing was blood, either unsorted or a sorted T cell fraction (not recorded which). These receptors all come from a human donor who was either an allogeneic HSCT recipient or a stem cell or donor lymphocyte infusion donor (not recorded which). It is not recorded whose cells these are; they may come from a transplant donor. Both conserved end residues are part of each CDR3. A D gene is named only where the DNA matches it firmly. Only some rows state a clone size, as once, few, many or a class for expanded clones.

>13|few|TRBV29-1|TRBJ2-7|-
CSALTGRTYEQYF
TGCAGCGCTTTGACAGGGAGGACCTACGAGCAGTACTTC
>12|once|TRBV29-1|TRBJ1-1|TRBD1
CSVGNRGTEAFF
TGCAGCGTTGGGAACAGGGGAACTGAAGCTTTCTTT
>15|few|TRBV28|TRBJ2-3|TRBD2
CASSSILAGGGTQYF
TGTGCCAGCAGTTCTATACTAGCGGGGGGAGGTACGCAGTATTTT
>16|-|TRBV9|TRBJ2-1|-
CASSVVPRTSYNEQFF
TGTGCCAGCAGCGTAGTCCCCCGGACCTCCTACAATGAGCAGTTCTTC
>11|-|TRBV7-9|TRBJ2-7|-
CASSLAAGWYF
TGTGCCAGCAGCTTAGCGGCAGGGTGGTACTTC
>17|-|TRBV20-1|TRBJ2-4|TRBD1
CSARATTGQLAKNIQYF
TGCAGTGCTAGGGCAACGACAGGGCAGCTAGCCAAAAACATTCAGTACTTC
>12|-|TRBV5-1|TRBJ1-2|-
CASSHGTSGYTF
TGCGCCAGCAGCCACGGGACAAGTGGCTACACCTTC
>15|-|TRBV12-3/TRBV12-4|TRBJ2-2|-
CASSFDPGNTGELFF
TGTGCCAGCAGTTTTGATCCGGGGAACACCGGGGAGCTGTTTTTT
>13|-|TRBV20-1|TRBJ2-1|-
CSASAGQYNEQFF
TGCAGTGCTAGTGCGGGACAGTACAATGAGCAGTTCTTC
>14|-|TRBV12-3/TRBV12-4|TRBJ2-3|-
CASSFGFGGDTQYF
TGTGCCAGCAGCTTTGGGTTTGGGGGAGATACGCAGTATTTT
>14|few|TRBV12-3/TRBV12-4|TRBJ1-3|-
CASSTLYSGNTIYF
TGTGCCAGCAGCACCTTGTACTCTGGAAACACCATATATTTT
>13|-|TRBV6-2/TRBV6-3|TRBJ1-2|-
CASSPWGTNGYTF
TGTGCCAGCAGCCCATGGGGGACGAATGGCTACACCTTC
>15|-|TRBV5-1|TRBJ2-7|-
CASSLGVGGGYEQYF
TGCGCCAGCAGCTTGGGTGTCGGAGGGGGCTACGAGCAGTACTTC
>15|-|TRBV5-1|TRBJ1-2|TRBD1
CASSPIGTEKYGYTF
TGCGCCAGCAGTCCAATCGGGACAGAAAAGTATGGCTACACCTTC
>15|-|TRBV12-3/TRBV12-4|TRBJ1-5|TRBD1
CASSLGGQGWQPQHF
TGTGCCAGCAGTTTAGGAGGACAGGGATGGCAGCCCCAGCATTTT
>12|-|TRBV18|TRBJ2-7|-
CAGSSGSYEQYF
TGTGCCGGGAGCTCTGGCTCCTACGAGCAGTACTTC
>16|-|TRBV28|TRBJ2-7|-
CASSLPPLGRDYEQYF
TGTGCCAGCAGTTTACCACCCCTCGGCAGGGATTACGAGCAGTACTTC
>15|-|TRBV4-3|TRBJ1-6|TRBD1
CASSQETGAPSPLHF
TGCGCCAGCAGCCAAGAGACAGGGGCTCCTTCACCCCTCCACTTT
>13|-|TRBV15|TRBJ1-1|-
CATSSLGSTEAFF
TGTGCCACCAGCAGCCTAGGTAGCACTGAAGCTTTCTTT
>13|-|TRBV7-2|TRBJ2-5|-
CASSPRLQETQYF
TGTGCCAGCAGCCCCCGGCTCCAAGAGACCCAGTACTTC
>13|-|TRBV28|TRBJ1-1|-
CASSPGAYTEAFF
TGTGCCAGCAGTCCAGGCGCTTACACTGAAGCTTTCTTT
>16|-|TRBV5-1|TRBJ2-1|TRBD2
CASSSLGGGPYNEQFF
TGCGCCAGCAGCTCCCTTGGCGGGGGACCTTACAATGAGCAGTTCTTC
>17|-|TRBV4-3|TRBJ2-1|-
CASSQDARGGSYNEQFF
TGCGCCAGCAGCCAAGATGCCAGGGGAGGCTCCTACAATGAGCAGTTCTTC
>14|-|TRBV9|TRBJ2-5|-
CASSVTGYRETQYF
TGTGCCAGCAGCGTAACAGGGTACCGAGAGACCCAGTACTTC
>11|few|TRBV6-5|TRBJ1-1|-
CATRWGGGAFF
TGTGCCACCCGATGGGGGGGCGGCGCTTTCTTT
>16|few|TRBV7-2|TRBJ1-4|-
CASSMTYRLTNEKLFF
TGTGCCAGCAGCATGACATACAGACTAACTAATGAAAAACTGTTTTTT
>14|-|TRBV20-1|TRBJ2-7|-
CSARYVQSSYEQYF
TGCAGTGCTAGATATGTGCAAAGCTCCTACGAGCAGTACTTC
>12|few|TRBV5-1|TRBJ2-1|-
CASSFDGGTQFF
TGCGCCAGCAGCTTTGACGGCGGTACGCAGTTCTTC
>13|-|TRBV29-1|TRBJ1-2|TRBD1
CSVDSRDRGGYTF
TGCAGCGTTGATAGTAGGGACAGGGGTGGCTACACCTTC
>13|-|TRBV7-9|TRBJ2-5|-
CASSLIAFETQYF
TGTGCCAGCAGCTTAATAGCATTCGAGACCCAGTACTTC
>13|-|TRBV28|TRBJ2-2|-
CASRAPGVGELFF
TGTGCCAGCAGGGCCCCCGGGGTCGGGGAGCTGTTTTTT
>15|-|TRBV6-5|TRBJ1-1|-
CASSYQTAAHTEAFF
TGTGCCAGCAGTTACCAGACGGCCGCCCATACTGAAGCTTTCTTT
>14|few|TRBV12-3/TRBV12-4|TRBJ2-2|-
CASSLGGSTGELFF
TGTGCCAGCAGTCTGGGGGGAAGCACCGGGGAGCTGTTTTTT